The T cell receptor (beta chain) described here comes from a study of CD8 T cells in ankylosing spondylitis (dated by TCRdb to between 2016 and 2019). The study in broad terms: The study profiled T cell receptor beta repertoires in healthy donors and ankylosing spondylitis patients to find disease-linked TCR variants. In total, the full study cohort was made up of over a hundred healthy donors and 25 ankylosing spondylitis patients. Peripheral blood was sampled, and synovial fluid was additionally collected from ankylosing spondylitis patients.

This clonotype was seen more than once but under ten times. Its antigen target is currently unknown. Within one base of it there is no much larger clone, and no base qualities were kept. The full study reports these points: The disease-linked clones had a CD8+ phenotype and were found at relatively low frequencies in peripheral blood. Some TCR beta motif variants had previously been reported in synovial fluid and blood of reactive arthritis patients, which suggested common disease-initiation mechanisms. Blood from ankylosing spondylitis patients appeared to be characterized by a TCR beta motif composed of under ten highly homologous amino acid variants. According to the report, matched synovial fluid samples from ankylosing spondylitis patients were significantly enriched for the disease-linked clones.

V loses 5 bases at its end and J loses 4 bases; junction bases beyond the gene matches: 11. Inclusive of the bounding cysteine and phenylalanine, the CDR3 is 17 residues long. The CDR3 DNA has 51 bases and is translated from base 1. Sequences MNHNS (CDR1) and SASEGT (CDR2) are obtained from the germline V gene. The reads were generated on an Illumina HiSeq 2500. Quantitative 5'-RACE with molecular barcodes was the method used to prepare the TCR beta libraries. Per the source publication's procedure: Disease-linked TCR variants were identified with a new computational method built on a probabilistic model of VDJ rearrangement. TCRdb reworked the public reads: Q25 trimming with fastp, MiXCR clone assembly, productive beta chains retained. Every CDR3 protein is listed once, alongside the most common genes and DNA of its rows. TCRdb's processing, not the authors' own work, is the source of the V and J calls. Within this sample are 200,000 to 250,000 distinct CDR3 sequences, with about a sixth of them counted one time only. The leading ten clones occupy approximately 40% of the sample.

Sequenced input: blood, either unsorted or a sorted T cell fraction (not recorded which). The rearranged segments are TRBV6-1 and TRBJ2-2; the junction holds 9 bases that match TRBD2. The sequence was obtained from a male donor with ankylosing spondylitis. In nucleotide form, the sequence is TGTGCCAGCAGTATTGCCGGCGGGGGGGTGGTCACCGGGGAGCTGTTTTTT. This yields the protein CASSIAGGGVVTGELFF.